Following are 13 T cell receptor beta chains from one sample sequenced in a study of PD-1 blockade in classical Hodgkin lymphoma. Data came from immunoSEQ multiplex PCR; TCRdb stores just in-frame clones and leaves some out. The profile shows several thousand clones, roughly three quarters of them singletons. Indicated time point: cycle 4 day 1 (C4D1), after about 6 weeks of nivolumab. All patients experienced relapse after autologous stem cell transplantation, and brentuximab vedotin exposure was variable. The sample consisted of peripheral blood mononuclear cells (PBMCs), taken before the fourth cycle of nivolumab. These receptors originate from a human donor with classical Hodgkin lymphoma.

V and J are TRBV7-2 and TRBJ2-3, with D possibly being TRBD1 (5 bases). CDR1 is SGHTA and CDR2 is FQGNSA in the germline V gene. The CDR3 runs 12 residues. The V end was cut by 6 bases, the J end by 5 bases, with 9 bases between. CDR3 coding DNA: TGTGCCAGCAGTCCAGGGTTAGATACGCAGTATTTT. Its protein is CASSPGLDTQYF.

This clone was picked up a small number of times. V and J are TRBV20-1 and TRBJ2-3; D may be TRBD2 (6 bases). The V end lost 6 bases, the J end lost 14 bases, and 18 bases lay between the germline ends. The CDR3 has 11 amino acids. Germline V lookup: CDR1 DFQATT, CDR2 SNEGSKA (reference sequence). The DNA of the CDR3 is TGCAGTGCGATTACTAGCTCCAAATTGTATTTT. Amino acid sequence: CSAITSSKLYF.

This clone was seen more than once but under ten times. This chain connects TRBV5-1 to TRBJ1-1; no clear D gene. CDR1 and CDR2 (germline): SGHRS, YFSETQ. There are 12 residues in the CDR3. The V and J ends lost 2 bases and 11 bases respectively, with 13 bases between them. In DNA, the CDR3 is TGCGCCAGCAGCTTCCACGGGGAGGACGCTTTCTTT. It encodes CASSFHGEDAFF.

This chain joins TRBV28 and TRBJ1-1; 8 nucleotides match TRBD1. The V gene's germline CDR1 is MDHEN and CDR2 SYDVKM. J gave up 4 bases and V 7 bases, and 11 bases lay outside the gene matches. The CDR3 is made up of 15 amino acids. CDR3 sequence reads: CASTESGGAVTEAFF. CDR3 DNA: TGTGCCAGCACCGAATCAGGGGGCGCAGTCACTGAAGCTTTCTTT. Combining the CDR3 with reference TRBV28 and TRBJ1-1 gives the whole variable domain DVKVTQSSRYLVKRTGEKVFLECVQDMDHENMFWYRQDPGLGLRLIYFSYDVKMKEKGDIPEGYSVSREKKERFSLILESASTNQTSMYLCASTESGGAVTEAFFGQGTRLTVV.

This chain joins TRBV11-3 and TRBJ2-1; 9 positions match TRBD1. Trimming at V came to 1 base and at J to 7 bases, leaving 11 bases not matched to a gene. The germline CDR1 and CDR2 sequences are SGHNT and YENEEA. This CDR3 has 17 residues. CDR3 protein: CASSLVSGTGTRNEQFF. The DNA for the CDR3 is TGTGCCAGCAGCTTAGTCTCTGGGACAGGGACGAGGAATGAGCAGTTCTTC.

CDR3 nucleotide sequence: TGTGCCAGCAGTTACACCGGGGCCTCCCACGGTGAGCAGTTCTTC. It is translated as CASSYTGASHGEQFF. The chain has TRBV28 and TRBJ2-1; D may correspond to TRBD1 or TRBD2 (5 bases each). The V end was cut by 4 bases, the J end by 9 bases, with 19 bases between. This CDR3 comprises 15 residues. Germline CDR1 and CDR2: MDHEN and SYDVKM.

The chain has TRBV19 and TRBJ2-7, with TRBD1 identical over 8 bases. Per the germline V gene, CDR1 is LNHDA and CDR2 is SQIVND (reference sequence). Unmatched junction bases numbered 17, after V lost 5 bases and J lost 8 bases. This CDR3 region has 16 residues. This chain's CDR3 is CASSPPGQVAIRKQYF. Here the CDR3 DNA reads TGTGCCAGTAGTCCCCCGGGACAGGTTGCCATTCGGAAGCAGTACTTC.

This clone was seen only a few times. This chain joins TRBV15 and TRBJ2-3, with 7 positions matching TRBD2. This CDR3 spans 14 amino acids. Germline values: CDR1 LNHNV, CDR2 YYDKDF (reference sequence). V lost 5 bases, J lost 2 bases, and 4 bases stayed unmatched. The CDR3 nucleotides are TGTGCCACCAGCCCGGGACTACCCACAGATACGCAGTATTTT. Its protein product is CATSPGLPTDTQYF.

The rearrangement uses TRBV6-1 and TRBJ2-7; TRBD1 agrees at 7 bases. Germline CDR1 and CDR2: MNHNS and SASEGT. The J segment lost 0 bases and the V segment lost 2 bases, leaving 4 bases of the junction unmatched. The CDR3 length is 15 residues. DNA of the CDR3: TGTGCCAGCAGTGAACGACAGGGTCCCTCCTACGAGCAGTACTTC. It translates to CASSERQGPSYEQYF.

The CDR3 sequence: CASSFGEGRYGYTF. As DNA, the CDR3 is TGTGCCAGCAGTTTCGGGGAGGGGAGGTATGGCTACACCTTC. The V call is TRBV27, the J call TRBJ1-2, with a possible D match to TRBD1 (5 bases). CDR1 and CDR2 from the germline V gene are MNHEY and SMNVEV (reference sequence). The CDR3 consists of 14 residues. V was cut by 3 bases and J by 5 bases, with 13 bases left in between.

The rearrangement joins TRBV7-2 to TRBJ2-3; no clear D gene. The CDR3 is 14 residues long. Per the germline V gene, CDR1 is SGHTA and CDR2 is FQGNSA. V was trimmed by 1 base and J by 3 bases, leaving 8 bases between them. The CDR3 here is CASSLGLVTDTQYF. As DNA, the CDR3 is TGTGCCAGCAGCTTAGGACTTGTAACAGATACGCAGTATTTT.

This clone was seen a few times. In DNA, the CDR3 is TGTGCCAGCAGCCTTGGAGGGGGCAATCAGCCCCAGCATTTT. This codes for CASSLGGGNQPQHF. The gene calls are TRBV5-4 and TRBJ1-5; TRBD1 might be the D (5 bases). CDR1 is SGHNT, CDR2 YYREEE, per germline (reference sequence). CDR3 length equals 14 residues. V shed 4 bases and J shed 2 bases, with 10 bases lying between them.

The CDR3: CASSEARGGTQYF. The CDR3 bases are TGTGCCAGCAGTGAAGCTCGGGGGGGCACCCAGTACTTC. The rearrangement uses TRBV2 and TRBJ2-5, with 8 bases matching TRBD2. With 0 bases clipped from V and 8 bases from J, the junction kept 2 bases outside the gene matches. This CDR3 contains 13 residues. Germline CDR1 SNHLY, CDR2 FYNNEI.